These 14 T cell receptor beta chains came from one sample sequenced in a study of T cell responses to AZD1222 COVID-19 vaccine. Repertoires were generated with immunoSEQ multiplex PCR, while TCRdb's copy carries only in-frame clones and drops some. The table records 90,000 to 100,000 clones, approximately 84% of them present only once. The specimen was peripheral blood, collected 28 days after the second AZD1222 dose. These TCRs come from an adult who received the AZD1222 COVID-19 vaccine.

The chain joins TRBV7-7 to TRBJ2-3; weak D call: TRBD2 (6 bases). The germline V gene encodes CDR1 SSHAT and CDR2 FNYEAQ (reference sequence). V dropped 10 bases and J dropped 1 base, with 15 bases sitting between them. The CDR3 sequence is 14 residues long. The CDR3 reads CAIGGVLGTDTQYF. CDR3 nucleotides: TGTGCCATCGGGGGAGTACTTGGCACAGATACGCAGTATTTT.

The gene calls are TRBV28 and TRBJ1-5; a weak D match, TRBD1 (5 bases). The CDR3 totals 15 residues. V shed 5 bases and J shed 6 bases, with 17 bases lying between them. CDR1 MDHEN and CDR2 SYDVKM come from the germline V gene. CDR3 DNA: TGTGCCAGCAGTCACCCCGTCAGGGTGCTTCAGCCCCAGCATTTT. Its translation: CASSHPVRVLQPQHF.

This rearrangement joins TRBV19 to TRBJ2-4, with 7 positions matching TRBD2. The J segment lost 0 bases and the V segment lost 3 bases, leaving 8 bases of the junction unmatched. This CDR3 is 17 amino acids long. The germline V gene encodes CDR1 LNHDA and CDR2 SQIVND (reference sequence). CDR3 region: CASSIGGLVIAKNIQYF. The CDR3 DNA reads as TGTGCCAGTAGTATTGGAGGACTAGTGATAGCCAAAAACATTCAGTACTTC.

This rearrangement joins TRBV18 to TRBJ1-4, with no clear D. The CDR3 loop spans 16 amino acids. Germline CDR1 and CDR2: KGHSH and LQKENI. The V gene lost 3 bases and the J gene lost 0 bases, with 11 bases spanning the gap. CDR3 in DNA: TGTGCCAGCTCACCTGAGGCGCGGGCAACTAATGAAAAACTGTTTTTT. Translated: CASSPEARATNEKLFF.

This clone was seen once. This chain links TRBV18 with TRBJ2-7; TRBD2 matches 7 bases. This CDR3 is built from 15 residues. The germline gives CDR1 KGHSH, CDR2 LQKENI. V trimming: 0 bases; J trimming: 7 bases; junction bases outside the gene matches: 9. CDR3 nucleotide sequence: TGTGCCAGCTCACCACCCAGCGGGTCCGGGAGGGAGCAGTACTTC. This codes for CASSPPSGSGREQYF.

CDR3 protein: CASREGAGSLYGYTF. The CDR3 DNA reads as TGTGCCAGCAGGGAGGGGGCGGGCAGCCTCTATGGCTACACCTTC. The chain combines TRBV6-5 with TRBJ1-2, with 7 bases identical to TRBD1. This CDR3 has 15 residues. Germline assignment: CDR1 MNHEY and CDR2 SVGAGI. V was clipped by 6 bases and J by 4 bases; unmatched bases: 11.

The genes are TRBV30 and TRBJ1-3; 10 nucleotides agree with TRBD1. Germline CDR1 GTSNPN, CDR2 SVGIG (reference sequence). This CDR3 has 13 amino acids. Unmatched junction bases numbered 5, after V lost 5 bases and J lost 7 bases. The CDR3 protein is CAWGRTGGNTIYF. In nucleotides, the CDR3 is TGTGCCTGGGGCAGGACAGGGGGTAACACCATATATTTT.

The chain combines TRBV7-7 with TRBJ2-1, with D possibly matching TRBD1 (6 bases). The CDR3 length is 17 residues. Germline V gene lookup returns CDR1 SSHAT and CDR2 FNYEAQ (reference sequence). Trimming cost V 1 base and J 0 bases, with 13 bases left between them. CDR3 loop: CASSLETGLPSYNEQFF. In DNA form, the CDR3 reads TGTGCCAGCAGCTTAGAAACAGGGCTACCCTCCTACAATGAGCAGTTCTTC. Together with reference TRBV7-7 and TRBJ2-1, the CDR3 gives the full variable domain: GAGVSQSPRYKVTKRGQDVTLRCDPISSHATLYWYQQALGQGPEFLTYFNYEAQPDKSGLPSDRFSAERPEGSISTLTIQRTEQRDSAMYRCASSLETGLPSYNEQFFGPGTRLTVL.

The chain joins TRBV7-9 to TRBJ1-2; 10 bases fit TRBD1. Germline trimming cut 5 bases from V and 8 bases from J; bases unmatched to any gene: 8. Germline assignment: CDR1 SEHNR and CDR2 FQNEAQ (reference sequence). The CDR3 is made up of 14 amino acids. The CDR3, as DNA: TGTGCCAGCAGCCTCGAGACAGGGGGCGTAGGCTACACCTTC. The encoded protein is CASSLETGGVGYTF. Drawing the rest from reference TRBV7-9 and TRBJ1-2, the complete variable domain is DTGVSQNPRHKITKRGQNVTFRCDPISEHNRLYWYRQTLGQGPEFLTYFQNEAQLEKSRLLSDRFSAERPKGSFSTLEIQRTEQGDSAMYLCASSLETGGVGYTFGSGTRLTVV.

The chain carries TRBV10-3 and TRBJ2-7; unclear D gene. From germline, CDR1 is ENHRY and CDR2 SYGVKD. V lost 6 bases and J 2 bases, leaving 8 bases between the germline ends. CDR3 length equals 12 residues. CDR3 sequence: CAISPSPYEQYF. The CDR3 bases are TGTGCCATCAGCCCCTCTCCCTACGAGCAGTACTTC.

The sample holds many counts of this clone. The chain joins TRBV2 to TRBJ2-1; the D call may be TRBD1 or TRBD2 (5 bases each). Trimming removed 3 bases from V and 4 bases from J, with 10 bases in between. Germline V gene sequence: CDR1 SNHLY, CDR2 FYNNEI. There are 14 residues in the CDR3. The CDR3 loop reads CASSEGTGYNEQFF. DNA of the CDR3: TGTGCCAGCAGTGAGGGGACGGGGTACAATGAGCAGTTCTTC.

The chain recombines TRBV19 with TRBJ2-5; 9 bases fit TRBD2. J was trimmed by 1 base and V by 1 base; bases with no gene match: 10. CDR3 length: 18 amino acids. Germline V gene data show CDR1 as LNHDA and CDR2 as SQIVND (reference sequence). CDR3 loop: CASSIGGLAGDLQETQYF. The DNA for the CDR3 is TGTGCCAGTAGTATAGGGGGTTTAGCGGGAGACCTCCAAGAGACCCAGTACTTC. Together with reference TRBV19 and TRBJ2-5, the CDR3 gives the full variable domain: DGGITQSPKYLFRKEGQNVTLSCEQNLNHDAMYWYRQDPGQGLRLIYYSQIVNDFQKGDIAEGYSVSREKKESFPLTVTSAQKNPTAFYLCASSIGGLAGDLQETQYFGPGTRLLVL.

J is TRBJ1-3 and V is TRBV19; D is undetermined. This CDR3 is 17 amino acids long. The germline V and J ends were trimmed by 4 bases and 0 bases, with 16 bases remaining between them. Per germline, CDR1 LNHDA and CDR2 SQIVND (reference sequence). CDR3 sequence (DNA): TGTGCCAGTAGTAGAGGCGGAGACTCCTTCTCTGGAAACACCATATATTTT. Encoded protein: CASSRGGDSFSGNTIYF.

The CDR3 bases are TGTGCCAGCAGCTTAAAAGGGCCTAACTATGGCTACACCTTC. This sequence encodes CASSLKGPNYGYTF. The chain employs TRBV11-2 and TRBJ1-2; unclear D gene. Germline CDR1 reads SGHAT; CDR2 reads FQNNGV. The CDR3 spans 14 residues. Between the trimmed V and J ends, which lost 2 bases and 0 bases, there was a span of 7 bases.